The 18 T cell receptor beta chains in this list originate from one sample, sequenced in a study of shared clonotypes between healthy human individuals. Naive CD8 cells lacked CD45RO and underwent positive selection for CCR7, leaving out terminally differentiated effector memory CD45RA+ cells. The repertoire was sequenced with immunoSEQ multiplex PCR; TCRdb's copy has only in-frame clones and lacks some. The sample holds about 2.1 million clones, approximately 92% seen once. The material sequenced was naive CD8+ T cells from PBMCs. All receptors derive from a young man in good health. Some clones in this sample may be carry-over from other donors' samples.

A single count supports this clone. The chain employs TRBV9 and TRBJ2-7; D perhaps matches TRBD1 (6 bases). V was clipped by 2 bases and J by 3 bases, with 9 bases between them. This CDR3 contains 13 residues. The germline gives CDR1 SGDLS, CDR2 YYNGEE. The CDR3 DNA sequence: TGTGCCAGCAGCGTTAGGGGGAACTACGAGCAGTACTTC. Translation: CASSVRGNYEQYF.

The chain links TRBV27 to TRBJ1-1; the D gene is possibly TRBD1 (5 bases). V was clipped by 2 bases and J by 2 bases, with 9 bases between them. Germline values: CDR1 MNHEY, CDR2 SMNVEV (reference sequence). CDR3 length equals 14 residues. The chain's CDR3 is CASSLQTANTEAFF. Here the CDR3 DNA reads TGTGCCAGCAGTTTACAGACAGCCAACACTGAAGCTTTCTTT.

The chain employs TRBV7-8 and TRBJ1-5, with 8 bases identical to TRBD1. J lost 5 bases, V lost 5 bases, and 17 bases had no gene match. In germline, CDR1 is SGHVS, CDR2 FQNEAQ. The CDR3 covers 18 residues. CDR3 DNA: TGTGCCAGCAGCCCCCAGGGGGCGTCGTGGTGGTTGCATCAGCCCCAGCATTTT. Residues: CASSPQGASWWLHQPQHF.

This chain links TRBV21-1 with TRBJ2-7; the D call TRBD2 from the table was never checked on the DNA. TRBV21-1 corresponds to a pseudogene. The CDR3 contains 16 residues. CDR3 loop: CASSKVAGWRQYEQYF. In DNA form, the CDR3 reads TGTGCCAGCAGCAAAGTCGCGGGCTGGCGGCAATACGAGCAGTACTTC.

The V gene is TRBV28, the J gene TRBJ2-7; D perhaps matches TRBD1 (6 bases). CDR3 length: 14 residues. Trimming removed 3 bases from V and 5 bases from J, with 14 bases in between. Germline V gene lookup returns CDR1 MDHEN and CDR2 SYDVKM. DNA of the CDR3: TGTGCCAGCAGTTTTAGACAGGTTCTCAACGAGCAGTACTTC. Protein sequence: CASSFRQVLNEQYF.

The V call is TRBV30, the J call TRBJ2-2; D is unclear. The CDR3 spans 14 residues. Deletions cut 5 bases from V and 1 base from J, with 11 bases between. CDR1 is GTSNPN and CDR2 is SVGIG in the germline V gene (reference sequence). CDR3 sequence reads: CAWGYRVNTGELFF. Written as DNA, the CDR3 is TGTGCCTGGGGTTACAGAGTGAACACCGGGGAGCTGTTTTTT. The complete variable domain, with remaining parts taken from reference TRBV30 and TRBJ2-2, reads SQTIHQWPATLVQPVGSPLSLECTVEGTSNPNLYWYRQAAGRGLQLLFYSVGIGQISSEVPQNLSASRPQDRQFILSSKKLLLSDSGFYLCAWGYRVNTGELFFGEGSRLTVL.

The chain uses TRBV9 and TRBJ2-1; D might be TRBD2 (6 bases). Trimming took off 5 bases at V and 5 bases at J, with 17 bases between the two ends. The length of the CDR3 is 15 residues. The germline gives CDR1 SGDLS, CDR2 YYNGEE. CDR3: CASSGSGLGHNEQFF. The CDR3 region has the DNA TGTGCCAGCAGTGGGAGCGGGTTGGGCCACAATGAGCAGTTCTTC.

The rearrangement links TRBV28 to TRBJ1-2; 8 bases match TRBD1. This CDR3 has 15 amino acids. Germline loops: CDR1 MDHEN, CDR2 SYDVKM. Trimming cost V 6 bases and J 2 bases; bases outside gene matches: 8. CDR3 sequence reads: CASSQQGGINYGYTF. Written as DNA, the CDR3 is TGTGCCAGCAGCCAACAGGGGGGGATCAACTATGGCTACACCTTC.

The rearrangement joins TRBV13 to TRBJ2-7, with D perhaps matching TRBD2 (6 bases). Germline V lookup: CDR1 PRHDT, CDR2 FYEKMQ (reference sequence). V was clipped by 5 bases and J by 4 bases, with 15 bases between them. The CDR3 spans 14 residues. CDR3: CASSPRGLNYEQYF. The DNA of the CDR3 is TGTGCCAGCAGCCCACGGGGACTTAATTACGAGCAGTACTTC.

On this clone itself: The identical CDR3 is also encoded by other nucleotide sequences in the sample. The chain combines TRBV11-2 with TRBJ2-2; no reliable D call. This CDR3 spans 15 amino acids. Germline V CDR1 and CDR2: SGHAT, FQNNGV. The ends were cut back, 1 base at V and 2 bases at J, with 8 bases in the middle. The chain's CDR3 is CASSLVRSNTGELFF. The CDR3 nucleotides are TGTGCCAGCAGCTTAGTCAGGTCTAACACCGGGGAGCTGTTTTTT. The whole variable domain, remainder taken from reference TRBV11-2 and TRBJ2-2, is EAGVAQSPRYKIIEKRQSVAFWCNPISGHATLYWYQQILGQGPKLLIQFQNNGVVDDSQLPKDRFSAERLKGVDSTLKIQPAKLEDSAVYLCASSLVRSNTGELFFGEGSRLTVL.

The chain recombines TRBV28 with TRBJ2-4; the D gene could be TRBD1 or TRBD2 (5 bases each). The germline V and J ends were trimmed by 4 bases and 7 bases, with 23 bases remaining between them. Germline CDR1 is MDHEN and CDR2 is SYDVKM. The CDR3 totals 17 residues. This CDR3 is CASSSSWTVQEGNIQYF. The DNA for the CDR3 is TGTGCCAGCAGTTCGTCTTGGACCGTACAAGAGGGGAACATTCAGTACTTC.

The chain couples TRBV14 to TRBJ2-6, with a possible D match to TRBD2 (5 bases). This CDR3 is 17 amino acids long. The germline gives CDR1 SGHDN, CDR2 FVKESK. V was clipped by 0 bases and J by 0 bases, with 9 bases between them. The CDR3 region has the DNA TGTGCCAGCAGCCAAGATGAGGGTCCCTCTGGGGCCAACGTCCTGACTTTC. This gives the protein CASSQDEGPSGANVLTF.

This chain links TRBV5-1 with TRBJ2-7; no reliable D call. Between the trimmed V and J ends, which lost 4 bases and 6 bases, there was a span of 20 bases. This CDR3 has 15 amino acids. The germline CDR1 and CDR2 sequences are SGHRS and YFSETQ. CDR3 sequence reads: CASSPPTLQFGEQYF. The DNA for the CDR3 is TGCGCCAGCAGCCCTCCTACACTTCAGTTCGGCGAGCAGTACTTC.

This clone was counted a single time. The chain uses TRBV6-1 and TRBJ2-3; D perhaps matches TRBD1 (6 bases). The CDR3 covers 12 residues. The germline V gene encodes CDR1 MNHNS and CDR2 SASEGT. V was shortened by 7 bases and J by 3 bases, with 8 bases between the two germline ends. The CDR3 here is CASKQGTDTQYF. The DNA for the CDR3 is TGTGCCAGCAAGCAGGGGACAGATACGCAGTATTTT.

This chain joins TRBV9 and TRBJ2-5; D gene unclear. Trimming removed 4 bases at V and 1 base at J, with 14 bases between. The CDR3 runs 15 residues. Per germline, CDR1 SGDLS and CDR2 YYNGEE. The CDR3 DNA follows: TGTGCCAGCAGCTCATTTGCGGCCGGCCAAGAGACCCAGTACTTC. Protein sequence: CASSSFAAGQETQYF.

This sequence joins TRBV29-1 and TRBJ2-1; D unresolved. From germline, CDR1 is SQVTM and CDR2 ANQGSEA. This CDR3 spans 16 amino acids. V was clipped by 0 bases and J by 2 bases, with 14 bases between them. CDR3 region: CSVEDSWRSTYNEQFF. CDR3 in DNA: TGCAGCGTTGAAGATTCTTGGCGGTCCACCTACAATGAGCAGTTCTTC.

Here the CDR3 reads CASSALGMNTEAFF. CDR3 DNA: TGTGCCAGCAGCGCTTTAGGGATGAACACTGAAGCTTTCTTT. This rearrangement joins TRBV7-9 to TRBJ1-1; D gene ambiguous. Germline V lookup: CDR1 SEHNR, CDR2 FQNEAQ (reference sequence). V lost 5 bases and J 0 bases, leaving 10 bases between the germline ends. This CDR3 contains 14 residues.

This sequence joins TRBV9 and TRBJ2-3; no firm D call. Germline values: CDR1 SGDLS, CDR2 YYNGEE. The germline V and J ends were trimmed by 0 bases and 7 bases, with 9 bases remaining between them. The length of the CDR3 is 13 residues. CDR3 sequence: CASSVDTGHTQYF. The CDR3, as DNA: TGTGCCAGCAGCGTAGACACCGGTCATACGCAGTATTTT.